These T cell receptor beta chains were read from a single sample in a study of blood T cell repertoires in COVID-19. The method was immunoSEQ multiplex PCR; TCRdb's version includes in-frame clones alone and lacks a portion of them. The table lists some 220,000 clones, approximately 85% of them singletons. Sequencing was done on a sample of peripheral blood. The receptors were sampled from a man in his forties or fifties who had recovered from COVID-19. Both conserved end residues are part of each CDR3. Each record gives: D gene, J gene, clone size, V gene, CDR3 DNA, CDR3 protein. A D gene is named only where the DNA matches it firmly. Expanded clones are given a class, and other clones once, few, many or no size at all.

NA TRBJ1-5 NA TRBV2 TGTGCCAGCAGTCGGAGATGGAGTAGCAATCAGCCCCAGCATTTT CASSRRWSSNQPQHF
NA TRBJ2-2 NA TRBV11-2 TGTGCCAGCAGCTTACGGGGCGGGGAGCTGTTTTTT CASSLRGGELFF
TRBD1 TRBJ1-5 NA TRBV6-5 TGTGCCAGCGGATTAAAGGGGACAGGGGCCCAGCCCCAGCATTTT CASGLKGTGAQPQHF
TRBD2 TRBJ2-1 once TRBV7-9 TGTGCCAGCCTCGGACTAGCGGGATTCAATGAGCAGTTCTTC CASLGLAGFNEQFF
NA TRBJ2-7 NA TRBV30 TGTGCCTGGAGTGTACGGGACGAGCAGTACTTC CAWSVRDEQYF
NA TRBJ1-1 NA TRBV28 TGTGCCAGCAGTTTTCAGGGGTCGGTCACTGAAGCTTTCTTT CASSFQGSVTEAFF
NA TRBJ2-3 NA TRBV28 TGTGCCAGCAGTTTGCCCAGGGGCCCAGATACGCAGTATTTT CASSLPRGPDTQYF
NA TRBJ1-6 few TRBV4-2 TGTGCCAGCAGCCAGCCCGGGGCAGGGGATGGTTCACCCCTCCACTTT CASSQPGAGDGSPLHF
TRBD1 TRBJ1-2 few TRBV6-6 TGTGCCAGCAGTTACTCAGGACAGGGGGCGTCGGGTGGCTACACCTTC CASSYSGQGASGGYTF
TRBD1 TRBJ2-7 NA TRBV6-5 TGTGCCAGCAGTTATAGGTCCAGGGGGCCCTACGAGCAGTACTTC CASSYRSRGPYEQYF
NA TRBJ2-7 NA TRBV11-2 TGTGCCAGCAGCTTAGGGCCTAGGAGCTCCTACGAGCAGTACTTC CASSLGPRSSYEQYF
NA TRBJ1-1 NA TRBV30 TGTGCCTGGAGCCACTACATGAACACTGAAGCTTTCTTT CAWSHYMNTEAFF
NA TRBJ2-2 once TRBV24-1 TGTGCCACCAGAGCGGGACACAACACCGGGGAGCTGTTTTTT CATRAGHNTGELFF
NA TRBJ2-1 NA TRBV4-1 TGCGCCAGCAGCCAAGCTAGGAGCTATGAGCAGTTCTTC CASSQARSYEQFF
NA TRBJ2-5 NA TRBV11-2 TGTGCCAGCAGCCAGATAGTAGCGGGGACAGCCCGGGAGACCCAGTACTTC CASSQIVAGTARETQYF
NA TRBJ1-1 few TRBV2 TGTGCCAGCAGGGAGGTTGGGATAGGAAACACTGAAGCTTTCTTT CASREVGIGNTEAFF
NA TRBJ2-3 NA TRBV12-2 TGTGCAAGTCGCTTGACTAGCGGGAGTGGCACAGATACGCAGTATTTT CASRLTSGSGTDTQYF
TRBD1 TRBJ2-5 NA TRBV11-3 TGTGCCAGCAGCTTAGAACAGGGGGAGACCCAGTACTTC CASSLEQGETQYF
TRBD1 TRBJ2-1 NA TRBV29-1 TGCAGCGTCGGGACAGGGGGCTACAATGAGCAGTTCTTC CSVGTGGYNEQFF
NA TRBJ2-2 NA TRBV11-2 TGTGCCAGCAGCTTAGATGGGGAGAGGTACACCGGGGAGCTGTTTTTT CASSLDGERYTGELFF
TRBD1 TRBJ1-4 NA TRBV19 TGTGCCAGTCGACAGGGGGGGACTAATGAAAAACTGTTTTTT CASRQGGTNEKLFF
NA TRBJ2-1 NA TRBV20-1 TGCAGTGCTTCAGGGCTAGGTGAGCAGTTCTTC CSASGLGEQFF
NA TRBJ1-1 NA TRBV11-2 TGTGCCAGCAGTCGGGGGAGGAACACTGAAGCTTTCTTT CASSRGRNTEAFF
NA TRBJ2-3 NA TRBV9 TGTGCCAGCAGCGACTCACAGGGCCCAGATACGCAGTATTTT CASSDSQGPDTQYF
NA TRBJ1-2 NA TRBV7-2 TGTGCCAGCAGCTTAGCGGAGTTTGGCTACACCTTC CASSLAEFGYTF
TRBD2 TRBJ2-1 NA TRBV11-3 TGTGCCAGCAGCTTCGGGACTAGCGGGAGGGTGGGTGAGCAGTTCTTC CASSFGTSGRVGEQFF
TRBD1 TRBJ1-6 NA TRBV5-4 TGTGCCAGCAGCTGGACAGGGGGCAATTCACCCCTCCACTTT CASSWTGGNSPLHF
NA TRBJ2-1 NA TRBV28 TGTGCCAGCAGTTTAGGTAGCGGCCGTAATGAGCAGTTCTTC CASSLGSGRNEQFF
TRBD1 TRBJ1-2 once TRBV28 TGTGCCAGCAGGGACCAGGGGGCGGTTGGCTACACCTTC CASRDQGAVGYTF
TRBD1 TRBJ1-6 NA TRBV7-2 TGTGCCAGCAGTTCCAAACCGGGACAGTCCAATTCACCCCTCCACTTT CASSSKPGQSNSPLHF
NA TRBJ1-4 once TRBV7-9 TGTGCCAGCAGCTTTTTGCAACGCCACGGAGGATTCGGACTGTTTTTT CASSFLQRHGGFGLFF
TRBD2 TRBJ2-3 few TRBV6-1 TGTGCCAGCAGTGAATTTCGGACTAGCGGGAGCACAGATACGCAGTATTTT CASSEFRTSGSTDTQYF
NA TRBJ1-2 NA TRBV9 TGTGCCAGCAGCGGGCCCCGAGGGAACTATGGCTACACCTTC CASSGPRGNYGYTF
TRBD1 TRBJ1-6 NA TRBV25-1 TGTGCCAGCAGTCCAGGGGGCTCCTACTCACCCCTCCACTTT CASSPGGSYSPLHF
NA TRBJ1-2 NA TRBV19 TGTGCCAGTAGTATTCTGGGGGCGACGAATCGCTACACCTTC CASSILGATNRYTF
NA TRBJ1-1 NA TRBV19 TGTGCCAGTAGTTCCCTGCGGGTAACCAACACTGAAGCTTTCTTT CASSSLRVTNTEAFF
TRBD2 TRBJ2-3 NA TRBV4-2 TGTGCCAGCAGCCCTTACCAAGTACTAGCGGGGGGCACAGATACGCAGTATTTT CASSPYQVLAGGTDTQYF
NA TRBJ2-3 NA TRBV30 TGTGCCTGGAAGTTTGGCGGGACAGATACGCAGTATTTT CAWKFGGTDTQYF
TRBD2 TRBJ2-7 NA TRBV3-1/TRBV3-2 TGTGCCAGCAGCCAAGGGATTAGCGGGAGGGGGTTCAATGAGCAGTACTTC CASSQGISGRGFNEQYF
TRBD1 TRBJ1-2 NA TRBV19 TGTGCCAGTAGCCCGACAGGGGGCCTCTATGGCTACACCTTC CASSPTGGLYGYTF
TRBD2 TRBJ2-5 NA TRBV28 TGTGCCAGCAGGGGACTAGCGGGAGAGACCCAGTACTTC CASRGLAGETQYF
NA TRBJ1-1 NA TRBV19 TGTGCCAGTAGTCGATTCGGGATCACTGAAGCTTTCTTT CASSRFGITEAFF
TRBD1 TRBJ1-4 NA TRBV7-9 TGTGCCAGCAGCTTCGGGACAGTTAATGAAAAACTGTTTTTT CASSFGTVNEKLFF
TRBD2 TRBJ2-1 NA TRBV28 TGTGCCAGCAGCCGACTAGCGGCCACCTACAATGAGCAGTTCTTC CASSRLAATYNEQFF
TRBD1 TRBJ2-7 NA TRBV30 TGTGCCTGGAGTCCTCTATTCCAGGGGGAAAGAGGAAAGCAGTACTTC CAWSPLFQGERGKQYF
NA TRBJ1-2 NA TRBV4-1 TGCGCCAGCAGCCAAGACGGGGGTACCTATGGCTACACCTTC CASSQDGGTYGYTF
TRBD1 TRBJ2-7 NA TRBV5-6 TGTGCCAGCAGCTTCGGGACAGGTAACTCCTACGAGCAGTACTTC CASSFGTGNSYEQYF
TRBD1 TRBJ2-5 few TRBV6-5 TGTGCCAGCAGTACCAGACAGGGTGGGGAGACCCAGTACTTC CASSTRQGGETQYF
TRBD1 TRBJ2-1 NA TRBV6-5 TGTGCCAGCACCCGGGGGGGACAGGGGTCCTATGAGCAGTTCTTC CASTRGGQGSYEQFF
TRBD2 TRBJ2-1 NA TRBV4-1 TGCGCCAGCAGCCAAGAGGGGGGAGCGGGACGTTTCCATGAGCAGTTCTTC CASSQEGGAGRFHEQFF
TRBD1 TRBJ2-1 NA TRBV15 TGTGCCACTTGGGTTGGGGACAGTATGTATGAGCAGTTCTTC CATWVGDSMYEQFF
TRBD1 TRBJ1-2 NA TRBV27 TGTGCCAGCAGGCGGACAGGGAATAACTATGGCTACACCTTC CASRRTGNNYGYTF
NA TRBJ2-7 NA TRBV6-5 TGTGCCAGCAGTTACTCGGGTGGTCCCTCGGGAGAGCAGTACTTC CASSYSGGPSGEQYF
NA TRBJ2-3 few TRBV14 TGTGCCAGCAGCCCGTTGACAGGGAGGTCGGAAGATACGCAGTATTTT CASSPLTGRSEDTQYF
TRBD1 TRBJ1-2 NA TRBV18 TGTGCCAGCTCACCCACAGGGGGTAACTATGGCTACACCTTC CASSPTGGNYGYTF